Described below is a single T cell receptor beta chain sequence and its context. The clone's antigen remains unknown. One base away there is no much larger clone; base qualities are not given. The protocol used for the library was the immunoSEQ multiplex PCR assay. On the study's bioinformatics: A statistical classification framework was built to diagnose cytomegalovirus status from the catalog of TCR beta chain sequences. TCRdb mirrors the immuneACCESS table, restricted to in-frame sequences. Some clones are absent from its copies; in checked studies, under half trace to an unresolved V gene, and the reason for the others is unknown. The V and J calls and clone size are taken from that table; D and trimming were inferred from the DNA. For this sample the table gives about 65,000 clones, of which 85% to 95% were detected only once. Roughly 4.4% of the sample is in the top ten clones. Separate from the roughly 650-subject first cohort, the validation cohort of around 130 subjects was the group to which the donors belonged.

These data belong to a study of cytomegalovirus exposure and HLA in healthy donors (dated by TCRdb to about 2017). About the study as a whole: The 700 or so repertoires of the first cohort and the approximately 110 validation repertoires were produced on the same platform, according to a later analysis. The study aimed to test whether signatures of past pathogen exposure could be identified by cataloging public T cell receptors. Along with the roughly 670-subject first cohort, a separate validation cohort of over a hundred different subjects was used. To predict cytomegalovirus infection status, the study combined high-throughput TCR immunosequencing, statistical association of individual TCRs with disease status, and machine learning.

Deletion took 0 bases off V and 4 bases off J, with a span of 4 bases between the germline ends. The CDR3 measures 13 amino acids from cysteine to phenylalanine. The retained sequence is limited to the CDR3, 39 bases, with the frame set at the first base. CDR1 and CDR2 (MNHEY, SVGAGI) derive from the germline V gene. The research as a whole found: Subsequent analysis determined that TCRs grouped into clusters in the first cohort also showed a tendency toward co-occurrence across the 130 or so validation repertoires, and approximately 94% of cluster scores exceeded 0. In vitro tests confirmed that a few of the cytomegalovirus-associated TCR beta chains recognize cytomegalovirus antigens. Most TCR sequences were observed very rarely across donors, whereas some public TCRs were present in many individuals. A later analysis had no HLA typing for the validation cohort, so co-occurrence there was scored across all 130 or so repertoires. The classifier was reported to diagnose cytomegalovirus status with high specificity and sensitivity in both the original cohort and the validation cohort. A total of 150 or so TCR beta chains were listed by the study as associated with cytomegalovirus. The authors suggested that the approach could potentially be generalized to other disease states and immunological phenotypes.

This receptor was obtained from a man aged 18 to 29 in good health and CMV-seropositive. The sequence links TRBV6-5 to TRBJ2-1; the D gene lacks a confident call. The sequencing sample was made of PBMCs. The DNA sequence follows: TGTGCCAGCAGTTACTCCAGGTACAATGAGCAGTTCTTC. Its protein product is CASSYSRYNEQFF.